The 20 T cell receptor beta chains below were found in one sample sequenced in a study of blood T cell repertoires in COVID-19 (TCRdb year 2020). The library was produced with the immunoSEQ multiplex PCR assay. Not all clones reach the TCRdb copy of this immuneACCESS table, which keeps in-frame sequences only. Checked studies attribute under half of the gap to unresolved V genes and leave the rest unexplained. Recorded for this sample are some 400,000 clones; over 85% of them occurred a single time. The ten largest clones capture 1.7% of the sample. Sequenced sample: PBMCs or T cells enriched from blood (not recorded which). Every receptor here comes from a woman aged 30 to 39 who had recovered from COVID-19.

This clone was counted once. The chain employs TRBV12-3 or TRBV12-4 and TRBJ1-5; 7 nucleotides agree with TRBD1. V lost 7 bases, J lost 5 bases, and 5 bases stayed unmatched. The CDR3 runs 13 residues. The CDR3 region is CASTGTADQPQHF. The CDR3 region has the DNA TGTGCCAGCACTGGGACAGCAGATCAGCCCCAGCATTTT.

The V gene is TRBV9, the J gene TRBJ2-3, with unresolved D. CDR3 length equals 14 residues. Germline values: CDR1 SGDLS, CDR2 YYNGEE. V lost 0 bases and J lost 0, with 5 bases in between. CDR3 protein: CASSVGASTDTQYF. The CDR3 bases are TGTGCCAGCAGCGTAGGAGCCAGCACAGATACGCAGTATTTT.

This sequence joins TRBV12-5 and TRBJ2-2, with D possibly being TRBD1 (6 bases). The CDR3 has 17 residues. The ends were cut back, 0 bases at V and 0 bases at J, with 11 bases in the middle. CDR1 is LGHNT and CDR2 is FRNRAP in the germline V gene. The CDR3 region has the DNA TGTGCTAGTGGTTTGGTACCGACAGGCCCGAACACCGGGGAGCTGTTTTTT. As protein: CASGLVPTGPNTGELFF.

CDR3 DNA: TGTGCCACCAGCAGAGATCCCGGGACAGAAAATTCACCCCTCCACTTT. Translated: CATSRDPGTENSPLHF. The chain couples TRBV15 to TRBJ1-6, with 7 bases identical to TRBD1. CDR1 is LNHNV, CDR2 YYDKDF, per germline (reference sequence). The J segment lost 7 bases and the V segment lost 0 bases, leaving 6 bases of the junction unmatched. The CDR3 extends over 16 amino acids.

V and J are TRBV10-3 and TRBJ1-1; a weak D match, TRBD1 (5 bases). Germline V gene lookup returns CDR1 ENHRY and CDR2 SYGVKD. The CDR3 contains 15 residues. V was clipped by 0 bases and J by 3 bases, with 11 bases between them. The CDR3: CAISESGRGDTEAFF. The DNA of the CDR3 is TGTGCCATCAGTGAGTCCGGACGGGGGGACACTGAAGCTTTCTTT.

This clone was seen a single time. The chain couples TRBV6-6 to TRBJ2-7, with D possibly matching TRBD1 (6 bases). Germline CDR1 is MNHNY and CDR2 is SVGAGI (reference sequence). Trimming pared 3 bases from V and 3 bases from J, leaving 12 bases between. The CDR3 sequence is 14 residues long. The CDR3 region is CASSYQGPNYEQYF. DNA for the CDR3: TGTGCCAGCAGTTATCAGGGGCCGAACTACGAGCAGTACTTC.

The genes are TRBV7-3 and TRBJ2-1, with TRBD2 identical over 8 bases. From germline, CDR1 is SGHTA and CDR2 FQGTGA. The CDR3 contains 12 residues. The V and J ends lost 1 base and 11 bases, in that order; junction bases with no gene match: 1. The CDR3 loop reads CASSLISGKQFF. The CDR3, as DNA: TGTGCCAGCAGCTTAATTAGCGGGAAGCAGTTCTTC.

The chain is built from TRBV18 and TRBJ2-3, with 8 bases aligning to TRBD2. The CDR3 is made up of 17 amino acids. V was clipped by 2 bases and J by 1 base; unmatched bases: 8. Germline V gene data show CDR1 as KGHSH and CDR2 as LQKENI. CDR3 coding DNA: TGTGCCAGCTCACCATGTAAGCTAGCGGGCTGCACAGATACGCAGTATTTT. Its protein product is CASSPCKLAGCTDTQYF.

The chain has TRBV24-1 and TRBJ2-1; 11 bases are a match to TRBD2. The junction had 3 bases not matched to a gene; V was cut back by 10 bases and J by 5 bases. Germline V gene lookup returns CDR1 KGHDR and CDR2 SFDVKD. The CDR3 length is 13 residues. For the CDR3, the DNA is TGTGCCACTGGGACTAGCGGTAACAATGAGCAGTTCTTC. Translating it yields CATGTSGNNEQFF.

The chain combines TRBV6-6 with TRBJ1-1; D gene ambiguous. V lost 7 bases to trimming and J lost 3 bases, with 3 bases between them. CDR1 and CDR2 (germline): MNHNY, SVGAGI (reference sequence). The CDR3 covers 10 residues. DNA for the CDR3: TGTGCCAGCACCGACACTGAAGCTTTCTTT. It encodes CASTDTEAFF.

In its sample, this clone was seen once. This rearrangement joins TRBV5-1 to TRBJ2-3; 13 positions match TRBD2. Germline CDR1 and CDR2: SGHRS and YFSETQ. Trimming cost V 7 bases and J 2 bases; bases outside gene matches: 4. CDR3 size: 15 residues. CDR3 region: CASGGLAGNTDTQYF. CDR3 nucleotides: TGCGCCAGCGGGGGACTAGCGGGGAACACAGATACGCAGTATTTT.

The chain carries TRBV5-6 and TRBJ1-1; the match to TRBD1 covers 7 bases. V trimming: 3 bases; J trimming: 6 bases; junction bases outside the gene matches: 8. Germline values: CDR1 SGHDT, CDR2 YYEEEE. This CDR3 spans 14 amino acids. For the CDR3, the DNA is TGTGCCAGCAGCTCCCAGACAGGGTTTGCTGAAGCTTTCTTT. Translation: CASSSQTGFAEAFF.

The rearrangement joins TRBV6-2 or TRBV6-3 to TRBJ2-1, with 12 bases fitting TRBD2. V was pared by 0 bases and J by 7 bases, with 4 bases of the junction left unmatched. The CDR3 spans 16 residues. Per germline, CDR1 MNHEY and CDR2 SVGEGT. CDR3: CASSYSLAGGPNEQFF. In DNA, the CDR3 is TGTGCCAGCAGTTACTCGCTAGCGGGGGGGCCAAATGAGCAGTTCTTC.

The chain employs TRBV27 and TRBJ2-3; D is unresolved. CDR1 and CDR2 (germline): MNHEY, SMNVEV (reference sequence). The germline V and J ends were trimmed by 8 bases and 0 bases, with 15 bases remaining between them. The CDR3 sequence is 15 residues long. The CDR3 sequence is CASALGRASTDTQYF. The CDR3 DNA reads as TGTGCCAGCGCCCTCGGTCGCGCTAGCACAGATACGCAGTATTTT.

V is TRBV30 and J is TRBJ1-6; D gene uncertain. The CDR3 has 13 residues. Trimming shortened V by 3 bases and J by 8 bases, and 11 bases separated the two germline ends. Germline V gene sequence: CDR1 GTSNPN, CDR2 SVGIG (reference sequence). This CDR3 reads CAWSSVLYSPLHF. The CDR3 DNA follows: TGTGCCTGGAGCTCAGTGCTCTATTCACCCCTCCACTTT.

The V gene is TRBV4-1, the J gene TRBJ2-7; 7 bases map to TRBD2. The J segment lost 2 bases and the V segment lost 3 bases, leaving 1 base of the junction unmatched. Germline CDR1 is MGHRA and CDR2 is YSYEKL. CDR3 length equals 13 residues. The CDR3, as DNA: TGCGCCAGCAGCCACGGGACTACCTACGAGCAGTACTTC. It translates to CASSHGTTYEQYF.

This clone was detected many times. This sequence joins TRBV6-4 and TRBJ2-2; 11 bases agree with TRBD1. This CDR3 region has 15 residues. V shed 8 bases, J shed 5 bases, and the junction held 7 bases outside the gene matches. Per the germline V gene, CDR1 is MRHNA and CDR2 is SNTAGT. The CDR3 coding sequence is TGTGCCAGCCAGCCCGGGACAGGGGGAACCGGGGAGCTGTTTTTT. This sequence encodes CASQPGTGGTGELFF.

This clone was recorded once. The CDR3 sequence: CASRRGIRDGYTF. The CDR3 DNA is TGTGCCAGCAGACGGGGGATCCGGGATGGCTACACCTTC. This chain joins TRBV27 and TRBJ1-2; maybe TRBD1 (5 bases). Germline CDR1 and CDR2: MNHEY and SMNVEV (reference sequence). This CDR3 is built from 13 residues. V lost 6 bases and J 6 bases, leaving 14 bases between the germline ends.

V and J are TRBV4-3 and TRBJ1-3; D gene ambiguous. V lost 1 base and J 3 bases, leaving 4 bases between the germline ends. Germline lookup yields CDR1 LGHNA and CDR2 YSLEER. CDR3 length equals 13 residues. The CDR3 spells CASSQGYGNTIYF. In DNA form, the CDR3 reads TGCGCCAGCAGCCAAGGTTATGGAAACACCATATATTTT.

This chain links TRBV7-2 with TRBJ2-5; D may be TRBD2 (7 bases). Per the germline V gene, CDR1 is SGHTA and CDR2 is FQGNSA. This CDR3 contains 14 residues. V was trimmed by 1 base and J by 5 bases, leaving 11 bases between them. The CDR3 loop reads CASSLEGGQETQYF. Here the CDR3 DNA reads TGTGCCAGCAGCTTAGAGGGGGGGCAGGAGACCCAGTACTTC. The entire variable domain, with the rest obtained from reference TRBV7-2 and TRBJ2-5, is as follows: GAGVSQSPSNKVTEKGKDVELRCDPISGHTALYWYRQSLGQGLEFLIYFQGNSAPDKSGLPSDRFSAERTGGSVSTLTIQRTQQEDSAVYLCASSLEGGQETQYFGPGTRLLVL.